The table lists the clone carrying this T cell receptor (beta chain) with a count of one. Its antigen is unknown. One end of the junction fails to match germline, which may point to a read error. This sample is drawn from a study of cytomegalovirus exposure and HLA in healthy donors. CDR3 size: 14 residues. Germline values: CDR1 SEHNR, CDR2 FQNEAQ (reference sequence). Study-wide results and caveats: Associated with cytomegalovirus, according to the listing, were 164 TCR beta chains.

In the PCR, 60 Vbeta and 13 Jbeta primers were used. Sequencing used immunoSEQ multiplex PCR; TCRdb keeps in-frame clones, though not all of them. In the table there are about 270,000 clones, about 75% of which are singletons. The chain has TRBV7-9 and TRBJ1-5; no clear D. This clonotype was sampled from a female donor in good health and CMV-seronegative. Sequencing was done on a sample of PBMCs. The CDR3 sequence: CSSSLGGSNQPQHF. The DNA of the CDR3 is TGTTCCAGCAGCTTAGGCGGTAGCAATCAGCCCCAGCATTTT. The full variable domain, completed using reference TRBV7-9 and TRBJ1-5, is DTGVSQNPRHKITKRGQNVTFRCDPISEHNRLYWYRQTLGQGPEFLTYFQNEAQLEKSRLLSDRFSAERPKGSFSTLEIQRTEQGDSAMYLCSSSLGGSNQPQHFGDGTRLSIL.